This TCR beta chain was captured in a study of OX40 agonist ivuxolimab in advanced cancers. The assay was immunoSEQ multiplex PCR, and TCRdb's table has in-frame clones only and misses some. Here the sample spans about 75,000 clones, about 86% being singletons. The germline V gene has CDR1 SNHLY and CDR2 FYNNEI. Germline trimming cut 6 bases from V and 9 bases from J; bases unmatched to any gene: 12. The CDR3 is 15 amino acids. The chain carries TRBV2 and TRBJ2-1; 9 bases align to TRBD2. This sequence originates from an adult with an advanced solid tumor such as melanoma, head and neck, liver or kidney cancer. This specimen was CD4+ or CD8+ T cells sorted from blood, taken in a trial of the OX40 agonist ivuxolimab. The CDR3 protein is CASSPHSGSGGEQFF. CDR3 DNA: TGTGCCAGCAGCCCCCATAGCGGGAGTGGGGGTGAGCAGTTCTTC.